This TCR beta chain was profiled in a study of T cells in Graves' hyperthyroidism and ophthalmopathy (dated by TCRdb to the late 2010s). With regard to the full study: Peripheral blood was collected at initial diagnosis, before any treatment. A discovery cohort of around 100 patients, roughly 40 with Graves' ophthalmopathy and about 60 with stable Graves' hyperthyroidism, was used to find distinguishing TCR V-J signatures. Prospective prediction of ophthalmopathy was tested in an independent validation cohort of approximately 19 hyperthyroidism patients and 17 patients who later progressed to ophthalmopathy. The 100 or so discovery patients were divided at random into training and test sets in a 7:3 ratio. In several Graves' hyperthyroidism patients, the study also compared T-cell repertoires from thyroid tissue with T-cell repertoires from blood. Following sampling, methimazole starting at 30 mg daily was given to hyperthyroidism patients, and high-dose intravenous methylprednisolone was given to ophthalmopathy patients. TCR Vbeta CDR3 sequencing of approximately 140 peripheral blood samples (roughly 43 ophthalmopathy, around 80 hyperthyroidism and roughly 17 progressor patients) is reported in the paper. Results and caveats for the whole study, not just this receptor: Most expanded thyroid clonotypes (frequency above 0.001) were also detected in blood, suggesting blood repertoires may reflect thyroid immune responses. In cross-validation, a model built on a 13 V-J signature told ophthalmopathy apart from stable hyperthyroidism with about 90% sensitivity and about 81% specificity, and in testing the same model reached 80%/75%. In validation, the model predicted progression to ophthalmopathy a median of about 5.9 months before onset, with 65% to 71% sensitivity and about 72% specificity. No statistical method was used to set the sample size in advance, and investigators knew the group allocation.

This clonotype was seen at least ten times. The antigen it recognizes is unknown. Per-base qualities were not stored, and no clone one base away is much larger. The TCR beta CDR3 regions were amplified from RNA transcripts. A first-round RT-PCR of the TCR CDR3 used the HTBI primer set with the Qiagen OneStep RT-PCR kit. The libraries were constructed in a second round of multiplex PCR and then size-selected and purified. Sequencing of the libraries was done on an Illumina HiSeq2000 using paired-end 100 bp reads. As for the authors' bioinformatics: SOAPnuke was used to process the raw data, throwing out any read that contained adapters or uncalled bases, had a mean Phred below 15, or lacked an exact constant-primer or identifier match. High-quality paired reads were merged with COPE v1.2.5, and unique nucleotide sequences were defined as clonotypes. Clonotypes were aligned to IMGT TRBV, TRBD and TRBJ reference segments using MiTCR v1.1. Analysis was restricted to V-J combinations with a frequency above 0.0001, which covered 99% to 99.2% of repertoires. The TCS score was defined as F50 (clonal expansion) divided by E x V (chaos), with BLOSUM62-based TCRdist calculated between CDR3 peptides within each V-J. Welch's t-statistics and random forest reduced 500 to 650 V-J features to roughly 13, which were used in a naive Bayes classifier (R e1071). TCRdb's own reprocessing of the public reads used fastp at Q25 and MiXCR and kept productive beta chains. Each CDR3 protein gets just one entry, which takes the most common genes and DNA from the rows behind it. The V and J calls and clone size come from TCRdb's table, not from the authors' own analysis. Present in this sample are around 380,000 distinct CDR3 sequences, 13% of which were seen just once. The ten largest account for less than 25% of the sample.

Hyperthyroidism patients were newly diagnosed, with disease duration under 2 months, and aged 18 to 65 years. Any patient with an uncontrolled infection, another autoimmune disease, pregnancy or lactation was excluded. Clinical symptoms, serum thyroxine and TRAb, thyroid ultrasound, and orbital computed tomography formed the basis for the diagnoses. Blood from progressor patients was drawn when they were first diagnosed with hyperthyroidism, before any ophthalmopathy symptoms appeared. PBMCs were isolated from more than 9 ml of fresh peripheral blood by Ficoll-Paque density gradient centrifugation. Patients classed as progressors first received a Graves' hyperthyroidism diagnosis and then went on to develop ophthalmopathy during follow-up. Total RNA was extracted using Trizol reagent, and RNA quality was assessed on an Agilent 2100 Bioanalyzer. Taken from the germline V gene (reference sequence), the CDR1 and CDR2 loops are GTSNPN and SVGIG. Compared with germline, V lacks 0 bases and J lacks 1 base; bases without a gene match: 10. Measured from the cysteine to the phenylalanine, the CDR3 is 17 residues long. Only the CDR3 region is kept as DNA, spanning 51 bases read in frame from base 1.

The clonotype originates from a man aged 30 to 45 with Graves' hyperthyroidism that later progressed to Graves' ophthalmopathy. The sample consisted of blood. Recombination linked TRBV30 to TRBJ2-7; TRBD1 fits 9 bases in the junction. The CDR3 loop reads CAWSVRVTGTGSYEQYF. The DNA reads as follows: TGTGCCTGGAGTGTACGAGTAACTGGGACAGGGTCCTACGAGCAGTACTTC. The CDR3 plus the reference TRBV30 and TRBJ2-7 genes for the other parts give the full variable domain: SQTIHQWPATLVQPVGSPLSLECTVEGTSNPNLYWYRQAAGRGLQLLFYSVGIGQISSEVPQNLSASRPQDRQFILSSKKLLLSDSGFYLCAWSVRVTGTGSYEQYFGPGTRLTVT.